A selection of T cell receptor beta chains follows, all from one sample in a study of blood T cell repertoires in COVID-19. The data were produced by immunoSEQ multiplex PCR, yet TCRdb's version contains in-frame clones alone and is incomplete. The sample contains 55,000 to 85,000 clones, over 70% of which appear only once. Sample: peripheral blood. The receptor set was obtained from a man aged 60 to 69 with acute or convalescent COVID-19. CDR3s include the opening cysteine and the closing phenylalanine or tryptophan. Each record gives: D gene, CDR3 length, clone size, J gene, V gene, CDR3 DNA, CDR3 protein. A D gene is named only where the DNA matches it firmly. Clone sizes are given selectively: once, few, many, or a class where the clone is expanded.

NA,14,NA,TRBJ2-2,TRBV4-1,TGCGCCAGCAGACCAGGGGGGTTAAGCGGGGAGCTGTTTTTT,CASRPGGLSGELFF
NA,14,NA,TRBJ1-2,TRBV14,TGTGCCAGCAGCCAGTCCAGGGGTCCCTATGGCTACACCTTC,CASSQSRGPYGYTF
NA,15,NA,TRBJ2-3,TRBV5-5,TGTGCCAGCAGCTTGAGTGGCTGGAGGCCAGATACGCAGTATTTT,CASSLSGWRPDTQYF
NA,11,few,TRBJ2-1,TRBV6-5,TGTGCCAGCAGTTACTCCTATGAGCAGTTCTTC,CASSYSYEQFF
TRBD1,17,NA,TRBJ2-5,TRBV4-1,TGCGCCAGCAGCTCTACCCACGGGACAGGGGGCCAAGAGACCCAGTACTTC,CASSSTHGTGGQETQYF
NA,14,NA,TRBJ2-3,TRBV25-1,TGTGCCAGCAGTGAATTTAGGGGCGCCAATACGCAGTATTTT,CASSEFRGANTQYF
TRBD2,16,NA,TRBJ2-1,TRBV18,TGTGCCAGCTCACCACCGGGGAGGGGACCCTACAATGAGCAGTTCTTC,CASSPPGRGPYNEQFF
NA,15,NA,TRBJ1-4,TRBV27,TGTGCCAGCAGTTTACAGGGGTCAACTAATGAAAAACTGTTTTTT,CASSLQGSTNEKLFF
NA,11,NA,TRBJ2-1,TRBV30,TGTGCCTGGAGTGACTTGGCTAGGGGGATCTTC,CAWSDLARGIF
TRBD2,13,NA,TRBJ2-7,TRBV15,TGTGCCACCAGCAGAGCCAAAGGACTAGCGAAGTACTTC,CATSRAKGLAKYF
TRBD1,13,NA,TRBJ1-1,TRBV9,TGTGCCAGCAGCGAGGGGGCGGGAACTGAAGCTTTCTTT,CASSEGAGTEAFF
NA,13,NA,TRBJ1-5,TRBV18,TGTGCCAGCTCACCCACAGGGAGGGAGCCCCAGCATTTT,CASSPTGREPQHF
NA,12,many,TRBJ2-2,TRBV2,TGTGCCATAAGATTAGGGGGACATGGGCTGTTTTTT,CAIRLGGHGLFF
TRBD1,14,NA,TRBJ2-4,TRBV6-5,TGTGCCAGCAGTTACTCGGGGGACAGAAACATTCAGTACTTC,CASSYSGDRNIQYF
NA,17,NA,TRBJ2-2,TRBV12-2,TGTGCAAGTCGCTCCCCGAAGGGGGCAGCGAACACCGGGGAGCTGTTTTTT,CASRSPKGAANTGELFF
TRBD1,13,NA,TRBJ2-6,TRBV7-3,TGTGCCAGCGGAGACAGGGAAGCCAACGTCCTGACTTTC,CASGDREANVLTF
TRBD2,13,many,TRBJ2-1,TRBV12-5,TGTGCTAGTGGGGAGGCGGGAGCTGGCGAGCAGTTCTTC,CASGEAGAGEQFF
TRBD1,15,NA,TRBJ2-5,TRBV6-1,TGTGCCAGCAGTGAACCAAGACAGGGGAGAGAGACCCAGTACTTC,CASSEPRQGRETQYF
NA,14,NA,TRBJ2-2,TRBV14,TGTGCCAGCAGCCAAGAGCCCGGGGCCGGGGAGCTGTTTTTT,CASSQEPGAGELFF
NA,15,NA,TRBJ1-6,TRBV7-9,TGTGCCAGCAGCTTCAATGGTGCCGGGAATTCACCCCTCCACTTT,CASSFNGAGNSPLHF
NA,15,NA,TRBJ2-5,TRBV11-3,TGTGCCAGCAGCCTAGAGGGGAGGTTCGGTGAGACCCAGTACTTC,CASSLEGRFGETQYF
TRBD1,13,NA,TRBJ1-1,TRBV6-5,TGTGCCAGCAGCCGGACAGGGGAGACTGAAGCTTTCTTT,CASSRTGETEAFF
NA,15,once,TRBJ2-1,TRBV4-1,TGCGCCAGCAGCCCTGACAGCCGCTCCTACAATGAGCAGTTCTTC,CASSPDSRSYNEQFF
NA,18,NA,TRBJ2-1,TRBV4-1,TGCGCCAGCAGCCAAGTAACAGGGAGGGCCGACCACCACAATGAGCAGTTCTTC,CASSQVTGRADHHNEQFF
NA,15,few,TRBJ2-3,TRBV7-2,TGTGCCAGCAGCTTATCGGTTAGCGGTACAGATACGCAGTATTTT,CASSLSVSGTDTQYF
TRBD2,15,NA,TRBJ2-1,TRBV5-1,TGCGCCAGCAGCTTCTCCGGGGGGAACAACAATGAGCAGTTCTTC,CASSFSGGNNNEQFF
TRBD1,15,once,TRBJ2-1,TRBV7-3,TGTGCCAGCAGCCCCCAACCGGGACAGGGTATTGTTGCGTTCTTC,CASSPQPGQGIVAFF
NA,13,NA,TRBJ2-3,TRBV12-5,TGTGCTAGTGGTTTGGACAGGACAGATACGCAGTATTTT,CASGLDRTDTQYF
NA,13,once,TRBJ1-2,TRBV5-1,TGCGCCAGCAGCCACGACATGGAAGGCGGCTACACCTTC,CASSHDMEGGYTF
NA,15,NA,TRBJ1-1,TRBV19,TGTGCCAGTAGTCTTCAGGGGTGGAAGGACACTGAAGCTTTCTTT,CASSLQGWKDTEAFF
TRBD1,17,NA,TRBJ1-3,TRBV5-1,TGCGCCAGCAGCTTGACCGGGACAGGGGGCTCGGGAAACACCATATATTTT,CASSLTGTGGSGNTIYF
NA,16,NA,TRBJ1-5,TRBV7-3,TGTGCCAGCAGCTCGATAAAACGACAGCCCAAACAGCCCCAGCATTTT,CASSSIKRQPKQPQHF
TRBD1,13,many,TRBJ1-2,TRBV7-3,TGTGCCAGCAGCCCCGGACAGGGCTATGGCTACACCTTC,CASSPGQGYGYTF
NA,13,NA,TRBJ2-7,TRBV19,TGTGCCAGTAGTACACACAGGTCCTACGAGCAGTACTTC,CASSTHRSYEQYF
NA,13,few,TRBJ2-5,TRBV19,TGTGCCAGTAGTATAGACTCCCAAGAGACCCAGTACTTC,CASSIDSQETQYF
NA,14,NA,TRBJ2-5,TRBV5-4,TGTGCCAGCAGCCTATCCACAGGGTATGAGACCCAGTACTTC,CASSLSTGYETQYF
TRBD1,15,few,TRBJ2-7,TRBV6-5,TGTGCCAGCATAACTTCACAGGGGTGGACGGAGGAGCAGTACTTC,CASITSQGWTEEQYF
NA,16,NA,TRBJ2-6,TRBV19,TGTGCCAGTATTGCAACGGGACTTGCGGGGGCCAACGTCCTGACTTTC,CASIATGLAGANVLTF
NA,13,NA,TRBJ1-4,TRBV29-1,TGCAGCGTCCCAGGGTTAACTAATGAAAAACTGTTTTTT,CSVPGLTNEKLFF
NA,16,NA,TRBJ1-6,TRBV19,TGTGCCAGTAGTATGCGGCAGGGATCATATAATTCACCCCTCCACTTT,CASSMRQGSYNSPLHF
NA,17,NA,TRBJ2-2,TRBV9,TGTGCCAGCAGCGTAGATCAAGGGGGACCTGACGGCGGGGAGCTGTTTTTT,CASSVDQGGPDGGELFF
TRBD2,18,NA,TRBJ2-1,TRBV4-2,TGTGCCAGCAGCCAAGATGCTTCAGGAGCGGGGGGGCGCAATGAGCAGTTCTTC,CASSQDASGAGGRNEQFF
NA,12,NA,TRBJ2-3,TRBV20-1,TGCAGTGCTAGTCCTAGCACAGATACGCAGTATTTT,CSASPSTDTQYF
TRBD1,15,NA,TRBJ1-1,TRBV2,TGTGCCAGCAAGGGACAGGCGATGAGGGGCACTGAAGCTTTCTTT,CASKGQAMRGTEAFF
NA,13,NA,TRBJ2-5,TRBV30,TGTGCCTGGAGTGTTTCCAGGAGGGAGACCCAGTACTTC,CAWSVSRRETQYF
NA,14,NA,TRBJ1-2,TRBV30,TGTGCCTGGAGTGGACAGACCGCCTTCTATGGCTACACCTTC,CAWSGQTAFYGYTF
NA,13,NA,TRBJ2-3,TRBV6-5,TGTGCCAGCAGAAAAACAGGGACAGATACGCAGTATTTT,CASRKTGTDTQYF
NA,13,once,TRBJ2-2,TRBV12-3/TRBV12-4,TGTGCCAGCAGTAACAGGGTTGCCGGGGAGCTGTTTTTT,CASSNRVAGELFF
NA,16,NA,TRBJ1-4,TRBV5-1,TGCGCCAGCAGCCCCTACCCGGACGGCGGGGGAGAAAAACTGTTTTTT,CASSPYPDGGGEKLFF
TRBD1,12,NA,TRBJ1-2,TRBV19,TGTGCCAGTATCGAGGGGGCTCACGGCTACACCTTC,CASIEGAHGYTF